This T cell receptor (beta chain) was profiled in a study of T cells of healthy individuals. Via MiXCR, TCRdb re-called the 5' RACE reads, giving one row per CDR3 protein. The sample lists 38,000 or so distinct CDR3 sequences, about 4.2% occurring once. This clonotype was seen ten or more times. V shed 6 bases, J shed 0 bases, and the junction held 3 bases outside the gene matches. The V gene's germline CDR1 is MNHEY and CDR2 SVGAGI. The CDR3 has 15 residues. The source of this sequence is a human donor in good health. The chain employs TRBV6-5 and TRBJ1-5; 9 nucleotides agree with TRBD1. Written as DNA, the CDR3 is TGTGCCAGCAGCCGGACAGGGGATAGCAATCAGCCCCAGCATTTT. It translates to CASSRTGDSNQPQHF.